Below are 16 T cell receptor beta chains sequenced from a single sample in a study of vaccination and CD4 T cells after COVID-19. The study sequenced cultured CD4+ T cell DNA using the Oncomine TCR Beta short-read assay. In TCRdb, the PCR reads were re-called with MiXCR into one record per CDR3 protein. Of about 9,100 distinct CDR3 sequences listed, 50% to 75% are singletons. These receptors have no known antigen. Treatment: roughly 11-day PBMC culture with coronavirus spike peptide pools or control peptides (ViraFEST assay). This sample comprised cultured CD4+ T cells from blood, obtained after SARS-CoV-2 vaccination. These receptors all come from a human donor with COVID-19.

The chain has TRBV6-4 and TRBJ1-6; D gene uncertain. Germline CDR1 is MRHNA and CDR2 is SNTAGT. The CDR3 runs 15 residues. V was pared by 7 bases and J by 8 bases, with 18 bases between. The DNA of the CDR3 is TGTGCCAGCACGGCGTCGTGGTTAGACGATTCACCCCTCCACTTT. Protein: CASTASWLDDSPLHF.

V gene TRBV7-2 combines with J gene TRBJ1-2; D gene ambiguous. The CDR3 spans 12 residues. Germline CDR1 is SGHTA and CDR2 is FQGNSA. Trimming cost V 2 bases and J 4 bases, with 5 bases left between them. CDR3 loop: CASSLSPYGYTF. The DNA of the CDR3 is TGTGCCAGCAGCTTAAGTCCCTATGGCTACACCTTC.

This clonotype was seen a handful of times. DNA for the CDR3: TGTGCCAGTAGTATAGCCGGAACAGGGGGCTATGGCTACACCTTC. Protein product: CASSIAGTGGYGYTF. This chain links TRBV19 with TRBJ1-2; 8 nucleotides match TRBD1. CDR1 is LNHDA, CDR2 SQIVND, per germline (reference sequence). With 1 base clipped from V and 4 bases from J, the junction kept 5 bases outside the gene matches. The CDR3 is 15 residues long.

The chain uses TRBV10-3 and TRBJ1-1; D gene uncertain. This CDR3 comprises 15 residues. The germline CDR1 and CDR2 sequences are ENHRY and SYGVKD. With 3 bases removed from V and 0 bases from J, the gap between germline ends came to 11 bases. Written as DNA, the CDR3 is TGTGCCATCAGTGACCTTAATGTCATGAACACTGAAGCTTTCTTT. It encodes CAISDLNVMNTEAFF.

This chain links TRBV7-3 with TRBJ1-3; D not certain. V shed 5 bases and J shed 0 bases, with 5 bases lying between them. The germline V gene has CDR1 SGHTA and CDR2 FQGTGA. This CDR3 spans 13 amino acids. The CDR3 DNA follows: TGTGCCAGCAGCCCCTTCTCTGGAAACACCATATATTTT. Translation: CASSPFSGNTIYF.

This clonotype was picked up a small number of times. This chain links TRBV2 with TRBJ1-2; a possible D gene is TRBD1 (5 bases). The germline V gene has CDR1 SNHLY and CDR2 FYNNEI. V lost 0 bases, J lost 7 bases, and 9 bases lay in between. This CDR3 is built from 13 residues. CDR3 protein: CASSEALRGGYTF. The CDR3 DNA sequence: TGTGCCAGCAGTGAAGCGCTGAGGGGTGGCTACACCTTC.

The rearrangement links TRBV7-9 to TRBJ1-1; D unclear. The V gene lost 1 base and the J gene lost 3 bases, with 12 bases spanning the gap. CDR3 length: 15 amino acids. CDR1 is SEHNR and CDR2 is FQNEAQ in the germline V gene (reference sequence). The CDR3 DNA sequence: TGTGCCAGCAGCTTAGTTTCTCCGAGGGACACTGAAGCTTTCTTT. Translating gives CASSLVSPRDTEAFF.

The V gene is TRBV28, the J gene TRBJ1-3; D unresolved. The CDR3 extends over 14 amino acids. Germline CDR1 and CDR2: MDHEN and SYDVKM. V was trimmed by 10 bases and J by 0 bases, leaving 13 bases between them. The CDR3 DNA is TGTGCCACCGACGGCCTCAGCTCTGGAAACACCATATATTTT. It translates to CATDGLSSGNTIYF.

J is TRBJ2-2 and V is TRBV6-1; D not resolved. Trimming removed 1 base at V and 0 bases at J, with 6 bases between. This CDR3 comprises 15 residues. From germline, CDR1 is MNHNS and CDR2 SASEGT. The CDR3 loop is CASSEGGANTGELFF. The CDR3 DNA follows: TGTGCCAGCAGTGAAGGGGGTGCGAACACCGGGGAGCTGTTTTTT.

The V gene is TRBV12-3 or TRBV12-4, the J gene TRBJ1-3, with 10 bases matching TRBD1. V lost 8 bases and J lost 8; bases outside the gene matches: 12. This CDR3 comprises 15 residues. As DNA, the CDR3 is TGTGCCAGCGGCTTGAGACAGGGGGCGGGTTACACCATATATTTT. It yields the protein CASGLRQGAGYTIYF.

The rearrangement joins TRBV6-1 to TRBJ2-6; 8 bases fit TRBD1. The length of the CDR3 is 15 residues. Unmatched junction bases numbered 4, after V lost 6 bases and J lost 3 bases. The germline V gene has CDR1 MNHNS and CDR2 SASEGT. The CDR3 DNA sequence: TGTGCCAGCAGCTCGACAGGGGTTGGGGCCAACGTCCTGACTTTC. Translating gives CASSSTGVGANVLTF.

The genes are TRBV18 and TRBJ1-2, with D uncertain. Trimming pared 3 bases from V and 7 bases from J, leaving 12 bases between. This CDR3 spans 13 amino acids. In germline, CDR1 is KGHSH, CDR2 LQKENI. DNA of the CDR3: TGTGCCAGCTCACCCGAAAGGCTGGCTGGCTACACCTTC. Protein sequence: CASSPERLAGYTF.

This rearrangement joins TRBV2 to TRBJ1-5, with D possibly matching TRBD1 (5 bases). V was cut by 3 bases and J by 2 bases, with 11 bases left in between. CDR3 length equals 15 residues. Germline CDR1 SNHLY, CDR2 FYNNEI. The CDR3 DNA reads as TGTGCCAGCAGTGATAGGGGTGTTCGCAATCAGCCCCAGCATTTT. Translation gives CASSDRGVRNQPQHF.

The V and J genes are TRBV6-5 and TRBJ1-5; unclear D gene. Trimming shortened V by 2 bases and J by 7 bases, and 6 bases separated the two germline ends. Germline CDR1 is MNHEY and CDR2 is SVGAGI. The CDR3 runs to 12 residues. The DNA of the CDR3 is TGTGCCAGCAGTTACGGGTCCCAGCCCCAGCATTTT. Translated, it gives CASSYGSQPQHF.

This chain connects TRBV7-9 to TRBJ1-2; D gene ambiguous. The CDR3 is 11 amino acids. V shed 1 base and J shed 8 bases, with 5 bases lying between them. The V gene's germline CDR1 is SEHNR and CDR2 FQNEAQ (reference sequence). CDR3 amino acids: CASSLEAGYTF. The CDR3 nucleotides read TGTGCCAGCAGCTTAGAGGCGGGCTACACCTTC.

V usage is TRBV2 and J usage is TRBJ2-7; D gene unclear. CDR3 size: 15 residues. Between the trimmed V and J ends, which lost 5 bases and 4 bases, there was a span of 18 bases. Germline CDR1 is SNHLY and CDR2 is FYNNEI. This chain's CDR3 is CASSPFAAGGYEQYF. The CDR3 nucleotides read TGTGCCAGCAGTCCTTTCGCAGCCGGTGGGTACGAGCAGTACTTC.